The T cell receptor (beta chain) under discussion was sequenced for a study of molecular identifiers for immune sequencing clone quantification. Study-level background: Replicate experiments took RNA from roughly 20,000 or 100,000 naive CD8 cells, divided it five ways and sequenced four. Findings and limits, study-wide: Over 99% of CMV-specific effector molecules, but under 1% of naive ones, were in clones above 20 copies.

This clonotype has a count of ten or more. Its antigen is undetermined. Preparation methods for the bulk TCR libraries were those previously described, with listed TCR primers. TCRdb fed the PCR reads into MiXCR, producing one record per CDR3 protein. The data contain about 640,000 distinct CDR3 sequences, about 20% of them singletons. This CDR3 region has 15 residues. Trimming removed 1 base at V and 4 bases at J, with 11 bases between. The germline CDR1 and CDR2 sequences are SGHTA and FQGNSA. The sample taken for sequencing was naive CD8+ T cells from blood, with Jurkat cell RNA spiked in. Subset described: FACS-sorted CD8+CD4-CCR7+CD45RA+ naive T cells. The source is a human donor in good health. Some libraries in this study had Jurkat cell RNA spiked in. The chain links TRBV7-2 to TRBJ1-3; perhaps TRBD1 as D (5 bases). CDR3 coding DNA: TGTGCCAGCAGCTTAGACCAGGGTCCAGGAAACACCATATATTTT. This encodes CASSLDQGPGNTIYF.